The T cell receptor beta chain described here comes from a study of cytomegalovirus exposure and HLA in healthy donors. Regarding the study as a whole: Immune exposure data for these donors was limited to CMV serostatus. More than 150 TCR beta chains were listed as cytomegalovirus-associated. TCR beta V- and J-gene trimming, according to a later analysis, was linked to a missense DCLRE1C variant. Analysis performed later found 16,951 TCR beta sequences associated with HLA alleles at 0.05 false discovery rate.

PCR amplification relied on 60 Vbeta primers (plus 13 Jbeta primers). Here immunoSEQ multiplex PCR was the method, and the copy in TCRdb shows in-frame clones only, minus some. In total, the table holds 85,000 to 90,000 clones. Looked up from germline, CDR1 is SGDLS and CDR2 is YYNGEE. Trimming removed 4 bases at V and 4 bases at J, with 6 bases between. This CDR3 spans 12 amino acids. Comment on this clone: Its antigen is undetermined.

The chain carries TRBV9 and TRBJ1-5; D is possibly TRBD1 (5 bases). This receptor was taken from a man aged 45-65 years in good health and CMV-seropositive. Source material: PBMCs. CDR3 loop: CASSRGNQPQHF. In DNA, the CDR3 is TGTGCCAGCAGCCGGGGGAATCAGCCCCAGCATTTT.